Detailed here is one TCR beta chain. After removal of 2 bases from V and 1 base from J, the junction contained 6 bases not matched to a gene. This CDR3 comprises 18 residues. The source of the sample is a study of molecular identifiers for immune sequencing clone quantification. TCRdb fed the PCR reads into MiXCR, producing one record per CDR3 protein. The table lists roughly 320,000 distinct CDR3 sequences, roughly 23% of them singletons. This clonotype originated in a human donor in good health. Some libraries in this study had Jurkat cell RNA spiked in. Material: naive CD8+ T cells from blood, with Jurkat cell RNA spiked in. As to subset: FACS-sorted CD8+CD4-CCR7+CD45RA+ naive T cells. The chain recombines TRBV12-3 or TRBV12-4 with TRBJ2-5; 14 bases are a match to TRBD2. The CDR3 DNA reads TGTGCCAGCAGTTTACTCGGGACTAGCGGGAGTAGCCAAGAGACCCAGTACTTC. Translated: CASSLLGTSGSSQETQYF.